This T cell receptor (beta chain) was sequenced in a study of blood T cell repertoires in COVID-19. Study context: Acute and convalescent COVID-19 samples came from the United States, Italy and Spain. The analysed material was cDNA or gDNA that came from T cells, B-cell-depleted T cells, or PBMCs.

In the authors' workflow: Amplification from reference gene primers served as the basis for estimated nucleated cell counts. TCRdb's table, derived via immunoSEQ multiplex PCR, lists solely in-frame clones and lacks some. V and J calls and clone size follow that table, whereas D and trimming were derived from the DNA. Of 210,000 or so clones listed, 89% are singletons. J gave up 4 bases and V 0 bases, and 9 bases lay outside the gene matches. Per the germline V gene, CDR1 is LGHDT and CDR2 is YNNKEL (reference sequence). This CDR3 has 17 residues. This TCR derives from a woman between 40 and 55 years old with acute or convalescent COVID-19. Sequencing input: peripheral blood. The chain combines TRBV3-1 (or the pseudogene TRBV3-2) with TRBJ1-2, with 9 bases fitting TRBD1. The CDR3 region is CASSQEEVTGGLYGYTF. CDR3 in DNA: TGTGCCAGCAGCCAAGAGGAGGTTACAGGGGGCCTCTATGGCTACACCTTC.